The 15 T cell receptor beta chains given below trace back to one sample, sequenced in a study of shared clonotypes between healthy human individuals. The data were produced by immunoSEQ multiplex PCR, yet TCRdb's version contains in-frame clones alone and is incomplete. The sample holds 1,400,000 or so clones, 98% seen once. Sequencing was performed on naive CD4+ T cells sorted from blood. Subset noted: CD45RA+ positively selected. Receptor source: a man younger than 45 in good health.

V is TRBV5-4 and J is TRBJ2-1; weak D call: TRBD2 (6 bases). CDR1 is SGHNT and CDR2 is YYREEE in the germline V gene (reference sequence). This CDR3 has 17 amino acids. The V end lost 0 bases, the J end lost 8 bases, and 21 bases lay between the germline ends. CDR3 in amino acids: CASSLAGGRRDIDEQFF. The CDR3 DNA reads as TGTGCCAGCAGCTTGGCCGGTGGGCGGCGGGATATCGATGAGCAGTTCTTC. The full variable domain, its missing parts supplied by reference TRBV5-4 and TRBJ2-1, is ETGVTQSPTHLIKTRGQQVTLRCSSQSGHNTVSWYQQALGQGPQFIFQYYREEENGRGNFPPRFSGLQFPNYSSELNVNALELDDSALYLCASSLAGGRRDIDEQFFGPGTRLTVL.

Of note for this clone: Other DNA sequences in this specimen translate into the identical CDR3. The chain carries TRBV5-1 and TRBJ1-1, with 7 bases lining up with TRBD1. The ends lost 2 bases at V and 5 bases at J; junction bases unmatched: 3. The length of the CDR3 is 13 residues. From germline, CDR1 is SGHRS and CDR2 YFSETQ. The CDR3 is CASSFTGATEAFF. Here the CDR3 DNA reads TGCGCCAGCAGCTTTACAGGGGCTACTGAAGCTTTCTTT.

This clone was detected once. The chain is built from TRBV5-3 and TRBJ1-4, with no clear D. TRBV5-3 falls under the ORF class, with uncertain function. The CDR3 is made up of 14 amino acids. Trimming removed 0 bases from V and 8 bases from J, with 11 bases in between. In nucleotides, the CDR3 is TGTGCCAGAAGCTTGGGGGCCCTGGGAGAAAAACTGTTTTTT. Protein: CARSLGALGEKLFF.

The chain joins TRBV5-4 to TRBJ1-2; D not certain. In germline, CDR1 is SGHNT, CDR2 YYREEE (reference sequence). Trimming removed 4 bases from V and 5 bases from J, with 18 bases in between. This CDR3 has 15 residues. Written as DNA, the CDR3 is TGTGCCAGCAGCCGCCTAGGGAGTATACGATATGGCTACACCTTC. This gives the protein CASSRLGSIRYGYTF.

The genes are TRBV28 and TRBJ1-1; no clear D. CDR1 MDHEN and CDR2 SYDVKM come from the germline V gene. V shed 7 bases and J shed 0 bases, with 12 bases lying between them. The CDR3 runs to 14 residues. The CDR3 loop is CASISGGMNTEAFF. The CDR3, as DNA: TGTGCCAGCATCTCGGGAGGGATGAACACTGAAGCTTTCTTT.

The J gene is TRBJ2-7, the V gene TRBV28; D gene ambiguous. The ends were cut back, 6 bases at V and 3 bases at J, with 12 bases in the middle. Germline V gene data show CDR1 as MDHEN and CDR2 as SYDVKM. The CDR3 length is 13 residues. The DNA for the CDR3 is TGTGCCAGCAGCACGACGGTGTTCTACGAGCAGTACTTC. This translates into CASSTTVFYEQYF.

The chain links TRBV28 to TRBJ1-2, with a tentative D call TRBD1 (5 bases). V was pared by 2 bases and J by 3 bases, with 10 bases between. Germline CDR1 and CDR2: MDHEN and SYDVKM. The CDR3 sequence is 14 residues long. CDR3 sequence reads: CASSLQVTDYGYTF. The CDR3 DNA reads as TGTGCCAGCAGTTTACAGGTGACAGACTATGGCTACACCTTC.

This clone came up once. The V call is TRBV27, the J call TRBJ2-7; TRBD1 matches at 9 bases. The CDR3 has 14 amino acids. Germline V CDR1 and CDR2: MNHEY, SMNVEV (reference sequence). The trim removed 3 bases at V and 4 bases at J, leaving 4 bases unmatched. CDR3 sequence reads: CASSFRDRAYEQYF. The CDR3 DNA follows: TGTGCCAGCAGTTTCCGGGACAGGGCTTACGAGCAGTACTTC.

The chain has TRBV9 and TRBJ2-2; D possibly uses TRBD1 or TRBD2 (5 bases each). CDR1 and CDR2 (germline): SGDLS, YYNGEE. The V end lost 2 bases, the J end lost 5 bases, and 10 bases lay between the germline ends. The CDR3 length is 14 residues. The CDR3 DNA is TGTGCCAGCAGCGTCTCAGGGAGTACCGGGGAGCTGTTTTTT. Protein sequence: CASSVSGSTGELFF.

CDR3 in DNA: TGCGCCAGCAGCTCCGGGACAGAGGGCACTGAAGCTTTCTTT. Its translation is CASSSGTEGTEAFF. The chain couples TRBV5-1 to TRBJ1-1; TRBD1 matches at 7 bases. The J segment lost 4 bases and the V segment lost 3 bases, leaving 6 bases of the junction unmatched. Germline lookup yields CDR1 SGHRS and CDR2 YFSETQ. The CDR3 has 14 residues.

This clone was seen only once. The sample has other DNA sequences that encode this CDR3 too. The genes are TRBV9 and TRBJ2-7; 7 nucleotides align to TRBD2. The germline V gene encodes CDR1 SGDLS and CDR2 YYNGEE. CDR3 size: 15 residues. With 3 bases clipped from V and 2 bases from J, the junction kept 8 bases outside the gene matches. CDR3 sequence: CASSEGLAGAYEQYF. The CDR3 coding sequence is TGTGCCAGCAGCGAGGGGCTGGCGGGAGCCTACGAGCAGTACTTC.

The V gene is TRBV29-1, the J gene TRBJ2-7, with D perhaps matching TRBD1 or TRBD2 (6 bases each). Germline CDR1 is SQVTM and CDR2 is ANQGSEA. This CDR3 is 13 amino acids long. This CDR3 reads CSRGGQRAYEQYF. In nucleotides, the CDR3 is TGCAGTCGGGGAGGACAGCGCGCCTACGAGCAGTACTTC.

The chain links TRBV30 to TRBJ2-1; no reliable D call. The V end lost 0 bases, the J end lost 7 bases, and 10 bases lay between the germline ends. Germline CDR1 reads GTSNPN; CDR2 reads SVGIG (reference sequence). The CDR3 is made up of 13 amino acids. The CDR3 is CAWSVGLGNEQFF. The DNA for the CDR3 is TGTGCCTGGAGTGTGGGCCTGGGGAATGAGCAGTTCTTC. Based on the CDR3 plus reference TRBV30 and TRBJ2-1, the full variable domain is SQTIHQWPATLVQPVGSPLSLECTVEGTSNPNLYWYRQAAGRGLQLLFYSVGIGQISSEVPQNLSASRPQDRQFILSSKKLLLSDSGFYLCAWSVGLGNEQFFGPGTRLTVL.

J is TRBJ2-2 and V is TRBV18; D gene unclear. The germline V and J ends were trimmed by 5 bases and 6 bases, with 10 bases remaining between them. There are 13 residues in the CDR3. Germline lookup yields CDR1 KGHSH and CDR2 LQKENI. The CDR3 coding sequence is TGTGCCAGCTCAGTAGAGGTGGCCGGGGAGCTGTTTTTT. Translated: CASSVEVAGELFF.

The chain couples TRBV11-3 to TRBJ2-1; D may be TRBD2 (5 bases). Germline-derived CDR1 and CDR2 are SGHNT and YENEEA. The CDR3 has 14 amino acids. V was shortened by 0 bases and J by 9 bases, with 12 bases between the two germline ends. The CDR3 sequence: CASSLEGLASEQFF. CDR3 nucleotides: TGTGCCAGCAGCTTAGAGGGGTTAGCGTCTGAGCAGTTCTTC.